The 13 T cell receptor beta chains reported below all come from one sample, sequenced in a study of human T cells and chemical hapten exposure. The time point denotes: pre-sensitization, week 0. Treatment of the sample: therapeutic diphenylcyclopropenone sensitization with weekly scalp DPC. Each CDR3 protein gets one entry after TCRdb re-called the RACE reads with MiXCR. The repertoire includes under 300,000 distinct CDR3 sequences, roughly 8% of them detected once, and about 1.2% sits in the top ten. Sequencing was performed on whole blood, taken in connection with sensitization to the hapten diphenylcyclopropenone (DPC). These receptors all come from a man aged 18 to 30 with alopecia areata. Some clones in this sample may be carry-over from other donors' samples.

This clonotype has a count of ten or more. The CDR3: CASSYQRGDQETQYF. CDR3 DNA: TGTGCCAGCAGTTACCAGCGGGGGGACCAAGAGACCCAGTACTTC. The genes are TRBV6-5 and TRBJ2-5; 9 bases match TRBD2. CDR1 is MNHEY, CDR2 SVGAGI, per germline. The J segment lost 0 bases and the V segment lost 2 bases, leaving 1 base of the junction unmatched. CDR3 length equals 15 residues.

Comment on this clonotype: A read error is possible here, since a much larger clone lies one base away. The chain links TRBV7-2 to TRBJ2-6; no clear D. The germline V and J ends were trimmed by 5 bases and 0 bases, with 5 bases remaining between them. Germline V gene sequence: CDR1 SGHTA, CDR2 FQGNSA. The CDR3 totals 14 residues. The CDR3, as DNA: TGTGCCAGCAGCACCTACTCTGGGGCCAACGTCCTGACTTTC. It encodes CASSTYSGANVLTF. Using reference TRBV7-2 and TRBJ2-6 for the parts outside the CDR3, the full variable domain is GAGVSQSPSNKVTEKGKDVELRCDPISGHTALYWYRQSLGQGLEFLIYFQGNSAPDKSGLPSDRFSAERTGGSVSTLTIQRTQQEDSAVYLCASSTYSGANVLTFGAGSRLTVL.

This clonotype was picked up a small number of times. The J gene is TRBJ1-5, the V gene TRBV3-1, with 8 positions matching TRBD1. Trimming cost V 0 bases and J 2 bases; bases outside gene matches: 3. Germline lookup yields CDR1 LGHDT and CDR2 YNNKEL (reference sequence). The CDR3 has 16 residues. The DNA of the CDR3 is TGTGCCAGCAGCCAAGACCCGGGACAGGGCAATCAGCCCCAGCATTTT. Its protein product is CASSQDPGQGNQPQHF.

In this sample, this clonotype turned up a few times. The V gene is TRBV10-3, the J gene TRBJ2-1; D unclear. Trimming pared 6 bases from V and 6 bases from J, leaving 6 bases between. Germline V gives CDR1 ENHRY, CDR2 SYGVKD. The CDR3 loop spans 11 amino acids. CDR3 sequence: CAIRLINEQFF. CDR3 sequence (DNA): TGTGCCATCAGACTGATCAATGAGCAGTTCTTC.

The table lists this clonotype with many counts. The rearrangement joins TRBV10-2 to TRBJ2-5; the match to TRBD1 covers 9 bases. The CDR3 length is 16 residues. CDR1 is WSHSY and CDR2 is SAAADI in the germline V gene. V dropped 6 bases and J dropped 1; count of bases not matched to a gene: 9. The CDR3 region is CASSHTGTGLQETQYF. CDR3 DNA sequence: TGCGCCAGCAGCCATACCGGGACAGGGCTCCAAGAGACCCAGTACTTC.

CDR3 DNA sequence: TGTGCCAGCAGAATCGACAGGGGGCATGGTTTGTTTGGAGCTTTCTTT. Its translation is CASRIDRGHGLFGAFF. The chain links TRBV27 to TRBJ1-1; 10 bases line up with TRBD1. Germline loops: CDR1 MNHEY, CDR2 SMNVEV (reference sequence). The CDR3 length is 16 residues. The J segment lost 10 bases and the V segment lost 6 bases, leaving 17 bases of the junction unmatched.

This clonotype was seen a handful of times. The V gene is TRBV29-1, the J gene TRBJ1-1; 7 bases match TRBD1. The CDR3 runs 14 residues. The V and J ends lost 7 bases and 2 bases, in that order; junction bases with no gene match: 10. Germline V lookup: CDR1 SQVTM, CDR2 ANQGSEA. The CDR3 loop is CSAGGGKGNTEAFF. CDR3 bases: TGCAGCGCAGGGGGAGGAAAGGGAAACACTGAAGCTTTCTTT.

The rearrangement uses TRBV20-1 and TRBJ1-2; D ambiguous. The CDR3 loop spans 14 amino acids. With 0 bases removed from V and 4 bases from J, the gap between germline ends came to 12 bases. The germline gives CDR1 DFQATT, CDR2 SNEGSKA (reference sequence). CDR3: CSARDGVNIYGYTF. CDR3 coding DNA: TGCAGTGCTAGAGATGGGGTGAACATCTATGGCTACACCTTC.

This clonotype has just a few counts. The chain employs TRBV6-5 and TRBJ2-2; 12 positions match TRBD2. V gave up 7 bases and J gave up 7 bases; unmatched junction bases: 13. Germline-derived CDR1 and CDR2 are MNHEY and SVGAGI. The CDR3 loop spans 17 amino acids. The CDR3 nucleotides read TGTGCCAGCAACCCGACTAGCGGGGGCCGGATGAACGGGGAGCTGTTTTTT. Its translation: CASNPTSGGRMNGELFF.

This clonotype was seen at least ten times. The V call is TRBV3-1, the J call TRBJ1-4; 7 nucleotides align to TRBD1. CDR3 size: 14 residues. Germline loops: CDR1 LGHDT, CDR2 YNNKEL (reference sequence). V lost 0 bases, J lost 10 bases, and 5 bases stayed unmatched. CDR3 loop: CASSQETGSRKLFF. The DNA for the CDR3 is TGTGCCAGCAGCCAAGAGACAGGGTCGAGAAAACTGTTTTTT.

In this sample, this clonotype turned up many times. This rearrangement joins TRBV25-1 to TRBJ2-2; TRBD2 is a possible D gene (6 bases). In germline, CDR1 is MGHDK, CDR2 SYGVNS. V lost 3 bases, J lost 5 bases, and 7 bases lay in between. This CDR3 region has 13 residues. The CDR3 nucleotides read TGTGCCAGCAGTGATGCGGGAACCGGGGAGCTGTTTTTT. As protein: CASSDAGTGELFF.

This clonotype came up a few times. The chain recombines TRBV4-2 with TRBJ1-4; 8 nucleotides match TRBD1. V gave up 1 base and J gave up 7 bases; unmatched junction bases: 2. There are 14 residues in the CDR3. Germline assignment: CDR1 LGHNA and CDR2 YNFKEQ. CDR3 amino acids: CASSQGTGIEKLFF. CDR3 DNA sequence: TGTGCCAGCAGCCAAGGGACAGGGATTGAAAAACTGTTTTTT.

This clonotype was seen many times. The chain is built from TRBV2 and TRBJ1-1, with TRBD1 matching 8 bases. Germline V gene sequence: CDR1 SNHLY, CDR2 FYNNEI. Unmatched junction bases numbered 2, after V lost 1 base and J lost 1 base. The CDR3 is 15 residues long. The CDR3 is CASSEVDRENTEAFF. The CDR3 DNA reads TGTGCCAGCAGTGAAGTGGACAGGGAGAACACTGAAGCTTTCTTT.